This T cell receptor beta chain was profiled in a study of T cell responses to AZD1222 COVID-19 vaccine. Study results and caveats: The number of AZD1222 recipients seropositive at baseline was only six.

Only one count was recorded for this clone. Antigen unknown. Repertoires were generated with immunoSEQ multiplex PCR, while TCRdb's copy carries only in-frame clones and drops some. The sample shows about 120,000 clones, less than 90% of them seen only once. CDR1 and CDR2 from the germline V gene are DFQATT and SNEGSKA (reference sequence). The CDR3 has 12 residues. With 6 bases removed from V and 1 base from J, the gap between germline ends came to 9 bases. The origin of this receptor is an adult in good health. V usage is TRBV20-1 and J usage is TRBJ1-1; no clear D gene. Material: peripheral blood, obtained on day 0 of AZD1222 vaccination. CDR3 protein: CSASPANTEAFF. The CDR3 nucleotides are TGCAGTGCCAGTCCCGCGAACACTGAAGCTTTCTTT.